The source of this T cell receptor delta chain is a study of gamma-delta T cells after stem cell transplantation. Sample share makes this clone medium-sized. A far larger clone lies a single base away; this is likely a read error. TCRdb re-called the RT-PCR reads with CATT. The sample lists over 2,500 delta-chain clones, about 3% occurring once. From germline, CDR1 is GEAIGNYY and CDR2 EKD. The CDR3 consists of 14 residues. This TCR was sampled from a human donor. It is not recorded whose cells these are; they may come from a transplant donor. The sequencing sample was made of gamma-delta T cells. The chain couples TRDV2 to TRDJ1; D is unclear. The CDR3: CARDMVVRTDKLIF. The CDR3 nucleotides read TGTGCCCGTGACATGGTCGTCCGTACCGATAAACTCATCTTT.